This is a list of T cell receptor beta chains from one sample in a study of cytomegalovirus exposure and HLA in healthy donors. Sequenced by immunoSEQ multiplex PCR; TCRdb stores in-frame clones only, minus some. The sample holds 200,000 to 250,000 clones, 85% to 90% seen once. Sample: PBMCs. Every receptor here comes from a human donor in good health. CDR3s include the opening cysteine and the closing phenylalanine or tryptophan. Each record gives: CDR3 DNA, CDR3 protein, clone size, V gene, D gene, J gene. The D gene is left open where the match is weak. Where a row states a size, it is once, few, many or the class of an expanded clone; other rows omit it.

CDR3nt: TGTGCCAGCAGCCGGACAGGGGTAGGCAATCAGCCCCAGCATTTT
CDR3aa: CASSRTGVGNQPQHF
abundance: .
v_gene: TRBV27
d_gene: TRBD1
j_gene: TRBJ1-5

CDR3nt: TGTGCCAGCAGCTCCCGACTAGCGGGAGGGCCACGTGAGCAGTTCTTC
CDR3aa: CASSSRLAGGPREQFF
abundance: .
v_gene: TRBV4-2
d_gene: TRBD2
j_gene: TRBJ2-1

CDR3nt: TGTGCCAGTAGTATAGGGGTAGCGCGACATGAGCAGTTCTTC
CDR3aa: CASSIGVARHEQFF
abundance: few
v_gene: TRBV19
d_gene: .
j_gene: TRBJ2-1

CDR3nt: TGTGCCAGCAGCTTTAGCGGGAGGGCTTACAATGAGCAGTTCTTC
CDR3aa: CASSFSGRAYNEQFF
abundance: .
v_gene: TRBV5-4
d_gene: TRBD2
j_gene: TRBJ2-1

CDR3nt: TGTGCCAGCAGCCAAGCGGCGGGACTGGGAGTGGAAGAGACCCAGTACTTC
CDR3aa: CASSQAAGLGVEETQYF
abundance: .
v_gene: TRBV4-2
d_gene: .
j_gene: TRBJ2-5

CDR3nt: TGTGCCAGTAACAGCGGACGACTCACAGATACGCAGTATTTT
CDR3aa: CASNSGRLTDTQYF
abundance: once
v_gene: TRBV19
d_gene: .
j_gene: TRBJ2-3

CDR3nt: TGTGCCGTTAGGGACTCTGGCTACACCTTC
CDR3aa: CAVRDSGYTF
abundance: .
v_gene: TRBV19
d_gene: .
j_gene: TRBJ1-2

CDR3nt: TGTGCCAGCAGTGTAAGCCGGAACACCGGGGAGCTGTTTTTT
CDR3aa: CASSVSRNTGELFF
abundance: .
v_gene: TRBV28
d_gene: .
j_gene: TRBJ2-2

CDR3nt: TGTGCCAGCAGCCTAAGGAGGGTTGATGAAGCTTTCTTT
CDR3aa: CASSLRRVDEAFF
abundance: .
v_gene: TRBV11-2
d_gene: .
j_gene: TRBJ1-1

CDR3nt: TGTGCCAGCAGCCGACGTTACGAAAAGACAGGCAACTATGGCTACACCTTC
CDR3aa: CASSRRYEKTGNYGYTF
abundance: .
v_gene: TRBV11-1
d_gene: .
j_gene: TRBJ1-2

CDR3nt: TGTGCCAGCAGCTTGGACCCTCGACTAGCGGGAGACAATGAGCAGTTCTTC
CDR3aa: CASSLDPRLAGDNEQFF
abundance: few
v_gene: TRBV5-4
d_gene: TRBD2
j_gene: TRBJ2-1

CDR3nt: TGTGCCAGCAGGCGGCAGGGAGGCAGCAATCAGCCCCAGCATTTT
CDR3aa: CASRRQGGSNQPQHF
abundance: .
v_gene: TRBV6-5
d_gene: .
j_gene: TRBJ1-5

CDR3nt: TGTGCCAGCAGCGGAACAGGAGCCACTAACTATGGCTACACCTTC
CDR3aa: CASSGTGATNYGYTF
abundance: .
v_gene: TRBV5-6
d_gene: .
j_gene: TRBJ1-2

CDR3nt: TGTGCCAGCTCACCCCCGGGACAGGGGGAAACGTACTTC
CDR3aa: CASSPPGQGETYF
abundance: .
v_gene: TRBV18
d_gene: TRBD1
j_gene: TRBJ2-7

CDR3nt: TGTGCCAGCAGCCCCTCGGGCCAAGAGACCCAGTACTTC
CDR3aa: CASSPSGQETQYF
abundance: .
v_gene: TRBV7-3
d_gene: .
j_gene: TRBJ2-5

CDR3nt: TGTGCCAGCAATCGGGAGGGCAGGACAGATACGCAGTATTTT
CDR3aa: CASNREGRTDTQYF
abundance: .
v_gene: TRBV27
d_gene: TRBD2
j_gene: TRBJ2-3

CDR3nt: TGTGCCAGCAGTCAACAAAGGACTGGGCTGGGAGAGCAGTACTTC
CDR3aa: CASSQQRTGLGEQYF
abundance: .
v_gene: TRBV2
d_gene: .
j_gene: TRBJ2-7

CDR3nt: TGTGCCAGCAGCTTGGACATTAGCTATGGCTACACCTTC
CDR3aa: CASSLDISYGYTF
abundance: .
v_gene: TRBV7-9
d_gene: .
j_gene: TRBJ1-2

CDR3nt: TGTGCCAGCAGCCAAGAGTACTCTAACTATGGCTACACCTTC
CDR3aa: CASSQEYSNYGYTF
abundance: .
v_gene: TRBV4-2
d_gene: .
j_gene: TRBJ1-2

CDR3nt: TGTGCCAGCAGTTTTCTTCCGGGTTACAGCAATCAGCCCCAGCATTTT
CDR3aa: CASSFLPGYSNQPQHF
abundance: .
v_gene: TRBV28
d_gene: .
j_gene: TRBJ1-5

CDR3nt: TGTGCCAGTCGACAGGAAAATCAGCCCCAGCATTTT
CDR3aa: CASRQENQPQHF
abundance: .
v_gene: TRBV28
d_gene: .
j_gene: TRBJ1-5

CDR3nt: TGTGCCAGCAGCCGTGACAGCTCTGGGGCCAACGTCCTGACTTTC
CDR3aa: CASSRDSSGANVLTF
abundance: .
v_gene: TRBV28
d_gene: .
j_gene: TRBJ2-6

CDR3nt: TGTGCCATCAGTGAGCAGGGCACAGATACGCAGTATTTT
CDR3aa: CAISEQGTDTQYF
abundance: .
v_gene: TRBV10-3
d_gene: .
j_gene: TRBJ2-3

CDR3nt: TGTGCCTCCAATGGGCAGGGGGCCACTGAAGCTTTCTTT
CDR3aa: CASNGQGATEAFF
abundance: .
v_gene: TRBV10-3
d_gene: TRBD1
j_gene: TRBJ1-1

CDR3nt: TGTGCCAGCAGCTCTCGGACAGGGCTTCAGCCCCAGCATTTT
CDR3aa: CASSSRTGLQPQHF
abundance: .
v_gene: TRBV7-8
d_gene: TRBD1
j_gene: TRBJ1-5

CDR3nt: TGTGCCAGCAGTGAAGGATGGGAGGGGACTGAAGCTTTCTTT
CDR3aa: CASSEGWEGTEAFF
abundance: .
v_gene: TRBV6-1
d_gene: .
j_gene: TRBJ1-1

CDR3nt: TGTGCCAGCAGCTTCTACGGGGAGCGACCCAATGAGCAGTTCTTC
CDR3aa: CASSFYGERPNEQFF
abundance: .
v_gene: TRBV5-4
d_gene: .
j_gene: TRBJ2-1

CDR3nt: TGTGCCAGCAGGGGCCTTGTGGGCAGCAATCAGCCCCAGCATTTT
CDR3aa: CASRGLVGSNQPQHF
abundance: .
v_gene: TRBV28
d_gene: .
j_gene: TRBJ1-5

CDR3nt: TGTGCCAGCAGCTGGAAGGGGCCAGGCACTGAAGCTTTCTTT
CDR3aa: CASSWKGPGTEAFF
abundance: .
v_gene: TRBV5-6
d_gene: .
j_gene: TRBJ1-1

CDR3nt: TGTGCCAGCAGTCCTCGGAGGTCAGATACGCAGTATTTT
CDR3aa: CASSPRRSDTQYF
abundance: .
v_gene: TRBV6-5
d_gene: .
j_gene: TRBJ2-3

CDR3nt: TGCAGCGTTGATGGGAGGGCCGGCTACAATGAGCAGTTCTTC
CDR3aa: CSVDGRAGYNEQFF
abundance: once
v_gene: TRBV29-1
d_gene: TRBD2
j_gene: TRBJ2-1

CDR3nt: TGTGCCTGGAGTGTACGGTTAGGGGTTGGGCAGCCCCAGCATTTT
CDR3aa: CAWSVRLGVGQPQHF
abundance: .
v_gene: TRBV30
d_gene: .
j_gene: TRBJ1-5

CDR3nt: TGCAGCGTTGGCCACCCCCAGTCCTACGAGCAGTACTTC
CDR3aa: CSVGHPQSYEQYF
abundance: .
v_gene: TRBV29-1
d_gene: .
j_gene: TRBJ2-7

CDR3nt: TGTGCCAGCAGCTTATCGGGGGGATTATCGGTGAGCTCTGGAAACACCATATATTTT
CDR3aa: CASSLSGGLSVSSGNTIYF
abundance: .
v_gene: TRBV13
d_gene: .
j_gene: TRBJ1-3

CDR3nt: TGTGCCAGCAGTTTACAGGGTTGGGGAACAGATACGCAGTATTTT
CDR3aa: CASSLQGWGTDTQYF
abundance: .
v_gene: TRBV27
d_gene: .
j_gene: TRBJ2-3

CDR3nt: TGTGCCAGCAGCACCAGTGTCAGAACAGGGGTAAGCAATCAGCCCCAGCATTTT
CDR3aa: CASSTSVRTGVSNQPQHF
abundance: .
v_gene: TRBV28
d_gene: TRBD1
j_gene: TRBJ1-5

CDR3nt: TGCGCCAGCAGTGTACAGGGGGCAAGGCGTGAAAAACTGTTTTTT
CDR3aa: CASSVQGARREKLFF
abundance: .
v_gene: TRBV10-2
d_gene: TRBD1
j_gene: TRBJ1-4

CDR3nt: TGTGCCAGCAGCCAAGACCGGACTAGCGTACTCGAGCAGTACTTC
CDR3aa: CASSQDRTSVLEQYF
abundance: .
v_gene: TRBV14
d_gene: TRBD2
j_gene: TRBJ2-7

CDR3nt: TGTGCCTGGAGTAAGGGGATGAACACTGAAGCTTTCTTT
CDR3aa: CAWSKGMNTEAFF
abundance: .
v_gene: TRBV30
d_gene: .
j_gene: TRBJ1-1

CDR3nt: TGTGCCAGCAGCATTCGGGGGAAGAACACTGAAGCTTTCTTT
CDR3aa: CASSIRGKNTEAFF
abundance: .
v_gene: TRBV7-9
d_gene: .
j_gene: TRBJ1-1

CDR3nt: TGTGCCAGCAGCAACCACGACAGGTCAGGGGAGCTGTTTTTT
CDR3aa: CASSNHDRSGELFF
abundance: .
v_gene: TRBV9
d_gene: .
j_gene: TRBJ2-2

CDR3nt: TGTGCCAGCATGCGCCCCGGGACAGGGGAGTACGAGCAGTACTTC
CDR3aa: CASMRPGTGEYEQYF
abundance: .
v_gene: TRBV6-1
d_gene: TRBD1
j_gene: TRBJ2-7

CDR3nt: TGTGCCAGCAGCGTAGCACTAGCGGGAGTTATGGGAGAGACCCAGTACTTC
CDR3aa: CASSVALAGVMGETQYF
abundance: .
v_gene: TRBV7-2
d_gene: TRBD2
j_gene: TRBJ2-5

CDR3nt: TGTGCCAGTAGTCCCGCGGACAGGGGGGGCTACGAGCAGTACTTC
CDR3aa: CASSPADRGGYEQYF
abundance: .
v_gene: TRBV19
d_gene: TRBD1
j_gene: TRBJ2-7

CDR3nt: TGTGCCAGCAGCGCCTGGACTAGCGGCCCAAACAATGAGCAGTTCTTC
CDR3aa: CASSAWTSGPNNEQFF
abundance: .
v_gene: TRBV7-2
d_gene: TRBD2
j_gene: TRBJ2-1

CDR3nt: TGCGCCAGCAGCCAATCAGGGTCGGGAGATGAGCAGTTCTTC
CDR3aa: CASSQSGSGDEQFF
abundance: .
v_gene: TRBV4-1
d_gene: .
j_gene: TRBJ2-1

CDR3nt: TGTGCCAGTAGTAGCGGCCCCCCCATGGCCCTCCAAGAGACCCAGTACTTC
CDR3aa: CASSSGPPMALQETQYF
abundance: .
v_gene: TRBV19
d_gene: .
j_gene: TRBJ2-5

CDR3nt: TGTGCCAGCAGTGAGAGGGAGTGGGATGAGCAGTTCTTC
CDR3aa: CASSEREWDEQFF
abundance: .
v_gene: TRBV6-4
d_gene: .
j_gene: TRBJ2-1

CDR3nt: TGCGCCAGCAGCTTGGCCCGGAGGACGACCACAGATACGCAGTATTTT
CDR3aa: CASSLARRTTTDTQYF
abundance: once
v_gene: TRBV5-1
d_gene: .
j_gene: TRBJ2-3

CDR3nt: TGTGCCAGCAGCTTAGGGGGGGGGTCGAATGAAAAACTGTTTTTT
CDR3aa: CASSLGGGSNEKLFF
abundance: .
v_gene: TRBV7-6
d_gene: .
j_gene: TRBJ1-4

CDR3nt: TGTGCCTGGAGTGTAACCGGGTCGAACACTGAAGCTTTCTTT
CDR3aa: CAWSVTGSNTEAFF
abundance: .
v_gene: TRBV30
d_gene: .
j_gene: TRBJ1-1

CDR3nt: TGTGCCAGCAGCGGAAGTACAGGGTTTGGAAACACCATATATTTT
CDR3aa: CASSGSTGFGNTIYF
abundance: .
v_gene: TRBV7-9
d_gene: .
j_gene: TRBJ1-3